This TCR beta chain stems from a study of blood T cell repertoires in COVID-19. Study-level background: T cells, B-cell-depleted T cells, or PBMCs provided the cDNA or gDNA that served as material.

The CDR3 is 15 amino acids. The germline V gene has CDR1 MNHEY and CDR2 SVGAGI. Germline trimming cut 4 bases from V and 5 bases from J; bases unmatched to any gene: 7. Sequencing was performed with immunoSEQ multiplex PCR; in TCRdb, only in-frame clones are kept and a portion is missing. The table has 90,000 to 110,000 clones, 81% seen once. Sequences were obtained from peripheral blood. This chain links TRBV6-5 with TRBJ2-1, with TRBD1 matching over 8 bases. The TCR originated in a man older than 75 with acute or convalescent COVID-19. The CDR3 protein is CASSSRTGRHNEQFF. In nucleotides, the CDR3 is TGTGCCAGCAGTTCGCGGACAGGGAGACACAATGAGCAGTTCTTC.